The 5 T cell receptor beta chains listed next were all sequenced from one sample in a study of CD8 T cells in ankylosing spondylitis. TCRdb reprocessed the 5' RACE reads with MiXCR, giving one entry per CDR3 protein. The sample holds about 240,000 distinct CDR3 sequences; over 7% are singletons and the top ten take roughly 5%. What was sequenced was blood, either unsorted or a sorted T cell fraction (not recorded which). These receptors were obtained from a female donor with ankylosing spondylitis or in good health (not recorded which).

This clonotype came up many times. The V call is TRBV3-1, the J call TRBJ2-2; D unresolved. Trimming removed 1 base at V and 5 bases at J, with 8 bases between. The germline V gene encodes CDR1 LGHDT and CDR2 YNNKEL (reference sequence). This CDR3 is 14 amino acids long. CDR3 DNA: TGTGCCAGCAGCCAAGGGGTGGGGACCGGGGAGCTGTTTTTT. It codes for CASSQGVGTGELFF.

This clonotype was observed a few times. The junction does not match germline at one end; this may be a read error. V is TRBV20-1 and J is TRBJ2-3; 11 positions match TRBD2. Looked up from germline, CDR1 is DFQATT and CDR2 is SNEGSKA (reference sequence). This CDR3 comprises 17 residues. The CDR3, as DNA: TGCTGTGCTATCTCCATTTTAGCGGGAGGGCCGACAGATACGCAGTATTTT. It codes for CCAISILAGGPTDTQYF.

This clonotype was picked up many times. J is TRBJ1-2 and V is TRBV10-3; D remains ambiguous. Germline-derived CDR1 and CDR2 are ENHRY and SYGVKD. V lost 4 bases and J 3 bases, leaving 9 bases between the germline ends. This CDR3 has 13 residues. The CDR3 DNA reads TGTGCCATCAGTGCGGAAACTCACTATGGCTACACCTTC. This sequence encodes CAISAETHYGYTF.

The V call is TRBV7-2, the J call TRBJ2-3, with D perhaps TRBD1 (6 bases). This CDR3 has 13 residues. Trimming stripped 8 bases from V and 4 bases from J, with 13 bases between. Germline V lookup: CDR1 SGHTA, CDR2 FQGNSA. CDR3 sequence (DNA): TGTGCCAGCGGACCTTCAGGGGCAGATACGCAGTATTTT. This translates into CASGPSGADTQYF.

This clonotype has at least ten counts. This chain links TRBV28 with TRBJ1-5; 7 nucleotides match TRBD1. The trim removed 6 bases at V and 5 bases at J, leaving 4 bases unmatched. The CDR3 has 13 amino acids. Germline V gene sequence: CDR1 MDHEN, CDR2 SYDVKM. CDR3 DNA sequence: TGTGCCAGCAGGGGACAGAACTATCAGCCCCAGCATTTT. Encoded protein: CASRGQNYQPQHF.